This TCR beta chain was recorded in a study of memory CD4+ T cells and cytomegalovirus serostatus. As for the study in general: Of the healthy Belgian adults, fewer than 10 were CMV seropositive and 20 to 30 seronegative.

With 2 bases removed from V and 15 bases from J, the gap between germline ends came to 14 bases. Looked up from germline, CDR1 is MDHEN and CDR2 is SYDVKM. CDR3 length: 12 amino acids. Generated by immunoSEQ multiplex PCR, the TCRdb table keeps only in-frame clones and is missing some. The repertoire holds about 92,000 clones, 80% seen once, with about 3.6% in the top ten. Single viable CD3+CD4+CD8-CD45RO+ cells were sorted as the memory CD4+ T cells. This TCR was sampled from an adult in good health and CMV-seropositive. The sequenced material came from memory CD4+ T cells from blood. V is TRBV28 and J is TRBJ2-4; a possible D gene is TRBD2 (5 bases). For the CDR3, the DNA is TGTGCCAGCAGTTTAGGGCTCACGGGGTGGTACTTC. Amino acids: CASSLGLTGWYF.